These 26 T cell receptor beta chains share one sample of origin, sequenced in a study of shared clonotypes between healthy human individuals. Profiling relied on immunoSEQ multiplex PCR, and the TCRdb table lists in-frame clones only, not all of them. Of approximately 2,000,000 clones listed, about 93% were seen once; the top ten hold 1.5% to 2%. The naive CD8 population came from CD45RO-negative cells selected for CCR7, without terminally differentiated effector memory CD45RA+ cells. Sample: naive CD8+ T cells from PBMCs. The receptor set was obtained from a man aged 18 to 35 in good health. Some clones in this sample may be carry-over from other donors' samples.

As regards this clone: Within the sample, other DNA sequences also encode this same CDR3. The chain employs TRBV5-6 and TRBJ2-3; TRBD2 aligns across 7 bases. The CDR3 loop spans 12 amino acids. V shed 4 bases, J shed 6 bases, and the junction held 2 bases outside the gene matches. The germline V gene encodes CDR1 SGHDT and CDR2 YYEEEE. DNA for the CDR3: TGTGCCAGCAGCCCCGGGGGGGATACGCAGTATTTT. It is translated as CASSPGGDTQYF. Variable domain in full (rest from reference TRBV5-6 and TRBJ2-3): DAGVTQSPTHLIKTRGQQVTLRCSPKSGHDTVSWYQQALGQGPQFIFQYYEEEERQRGNFPDRFSGHQFPNYSSELNVNALLLGDSALYLCASSPGGDTQYFGPGTRLTVL.

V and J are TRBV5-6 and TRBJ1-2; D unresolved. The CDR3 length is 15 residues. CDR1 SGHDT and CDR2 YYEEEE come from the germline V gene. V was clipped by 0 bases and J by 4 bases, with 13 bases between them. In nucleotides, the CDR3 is TGTGCCAGCAGCTTGGCCGGTACAGTTACCTATGGCTACACCTTC. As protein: CASSLAGTVTYGYTF.

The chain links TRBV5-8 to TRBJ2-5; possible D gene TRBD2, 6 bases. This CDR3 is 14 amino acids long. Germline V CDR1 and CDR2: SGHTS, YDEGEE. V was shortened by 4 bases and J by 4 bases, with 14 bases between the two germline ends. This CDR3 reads CASSPTPAGETQYF. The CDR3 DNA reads TGTGCCAGCAGCCCGACTCCAGCGGGAGAGACCCAGTACTTC.

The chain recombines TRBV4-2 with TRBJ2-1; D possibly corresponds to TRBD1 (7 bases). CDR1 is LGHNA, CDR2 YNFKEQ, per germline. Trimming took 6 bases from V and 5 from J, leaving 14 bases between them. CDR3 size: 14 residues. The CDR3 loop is CASRRGTANNEQFF. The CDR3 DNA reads TGTGCCAGCAGACGCGGGACAGCCAACAATGAGCAGTTCTTC.

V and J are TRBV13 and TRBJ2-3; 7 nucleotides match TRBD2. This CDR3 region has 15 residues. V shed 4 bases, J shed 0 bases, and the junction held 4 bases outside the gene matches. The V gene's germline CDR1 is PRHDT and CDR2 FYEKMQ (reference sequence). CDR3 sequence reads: CASSSRLASTDTQYF. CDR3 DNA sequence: TGTGCCAGCAGCTCCAGACTAGCAAGCACAGATACGCAGTATTTT. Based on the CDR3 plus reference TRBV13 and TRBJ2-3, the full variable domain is AAGVIQSPRHLIKEKRETATLKCYPIPRHDTVYWYQQGPGQDPQFLISFYEKMQSDKGSIPDRFSAQQFSDYHSELNMSSLELGDSALYFCASSSRLASTDTQYFGPGTRLTVL.

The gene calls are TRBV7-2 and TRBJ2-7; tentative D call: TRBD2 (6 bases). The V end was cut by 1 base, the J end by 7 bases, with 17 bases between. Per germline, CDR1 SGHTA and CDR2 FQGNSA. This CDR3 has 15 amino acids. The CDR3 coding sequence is TGTGCCAGCAGCTTAGGTGTGACTAGTTGGCAAGAGCAGTACTTC. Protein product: CASSLGVTSWQEQYF.

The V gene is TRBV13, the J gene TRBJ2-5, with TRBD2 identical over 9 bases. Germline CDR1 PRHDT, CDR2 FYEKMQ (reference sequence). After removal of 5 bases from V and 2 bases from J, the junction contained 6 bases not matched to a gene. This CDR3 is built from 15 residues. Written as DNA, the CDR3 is TGTGCCAGCAGCGCCCCAACTAGCGGGCAAGAGACCCAGTACTTC. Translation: CASSAPTSGQETQYF.

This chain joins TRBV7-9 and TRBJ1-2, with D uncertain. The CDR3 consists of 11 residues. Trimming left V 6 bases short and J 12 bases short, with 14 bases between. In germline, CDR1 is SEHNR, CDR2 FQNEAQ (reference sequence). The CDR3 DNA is TGTGCCAGCAGGCTATCGGACGGACACACCTTC. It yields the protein CASRLSDGHTF.

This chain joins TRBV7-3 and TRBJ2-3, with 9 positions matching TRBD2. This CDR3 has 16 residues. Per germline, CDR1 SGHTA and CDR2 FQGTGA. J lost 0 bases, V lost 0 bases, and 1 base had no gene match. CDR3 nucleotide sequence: TGTGCCAGCAGCTTAACTAGCGGGGGTAGCACAGATACGCAGTATTTT. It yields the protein CASSLTSGGSTDTQYF.

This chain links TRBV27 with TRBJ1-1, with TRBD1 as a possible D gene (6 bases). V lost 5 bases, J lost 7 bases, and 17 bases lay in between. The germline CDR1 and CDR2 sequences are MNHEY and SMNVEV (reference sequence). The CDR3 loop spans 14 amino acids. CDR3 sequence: CASSPGRTVHEAFF. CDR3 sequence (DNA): TGTGCCAGCAGTCCGGGACGGACAGTCCATGAAGCTTTCTTT.

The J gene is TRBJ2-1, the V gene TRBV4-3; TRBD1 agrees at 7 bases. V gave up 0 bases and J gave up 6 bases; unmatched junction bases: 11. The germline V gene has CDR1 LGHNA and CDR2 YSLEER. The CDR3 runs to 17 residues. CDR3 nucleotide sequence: TGCGCCAGCAGCCAAGAAATTCTGTCCGGGACAGCCAATGAGCAGTTCTTC. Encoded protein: CASSQEILSGTANEQFF.

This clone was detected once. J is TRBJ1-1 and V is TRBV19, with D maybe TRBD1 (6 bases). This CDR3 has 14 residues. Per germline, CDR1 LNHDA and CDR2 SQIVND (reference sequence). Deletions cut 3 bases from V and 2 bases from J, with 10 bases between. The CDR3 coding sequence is TGTGCCAGTAGTATCAACAGGGCCAACACTGAAGCTTTCTTT. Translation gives CASSINRANTEAFF.

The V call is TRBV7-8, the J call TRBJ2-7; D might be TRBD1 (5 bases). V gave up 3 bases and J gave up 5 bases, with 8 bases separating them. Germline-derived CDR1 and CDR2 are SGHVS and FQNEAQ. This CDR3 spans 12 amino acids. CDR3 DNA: TGTGCCAGCAGCTTGTACAGGAACGAGCAGTACTTC. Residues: CASSLYRNEQYF. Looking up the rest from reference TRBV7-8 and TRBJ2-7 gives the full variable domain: GAGVSQSPRYKVAKRGQDVALRCDPISGHVSLFWYQQALGQGPEFLTYFQNEAQLDKSGLPSDRFFAERPEGSVSTLKIQRTQQEDSAVYLCASSLYRNEQYFGPGTRLTVT.

CDR3 coding DNA: TGTGCCAGTAGTATAGGGGACAGGGGATGGCCCAACACTGAAGCTTTCTTT. Its protein product is CASSIGDRGWPNTEAFF. J is TRBJ1-1 and V is TRBV19, with 10 positions matching TRBD1. Germline V lookup: CDR1 LNHDA, CDR2 SQIVND (reference sequence). Trimming cost V 1 base and J 2 bases; bases outside gene matches: 7. The CDR3 runs to 17 residues.

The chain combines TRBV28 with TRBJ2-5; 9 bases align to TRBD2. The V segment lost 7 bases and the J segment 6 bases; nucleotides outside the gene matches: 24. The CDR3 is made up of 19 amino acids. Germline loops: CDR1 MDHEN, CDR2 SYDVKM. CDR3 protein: CASISPGTSPAGGVKTQYF. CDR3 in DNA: TGTGCCAGCATTTCCCCCGGGACATCACCAGCGGGGGGAGTGAAGACCCAGTACTTC.

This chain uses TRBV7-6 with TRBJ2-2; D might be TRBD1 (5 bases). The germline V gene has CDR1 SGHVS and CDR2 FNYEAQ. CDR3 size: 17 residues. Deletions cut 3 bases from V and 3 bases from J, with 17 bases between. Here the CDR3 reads CASSLADSRYYTGELFF. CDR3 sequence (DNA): TGTGCCAGCAGCTTGGCCGACAGCCGATACTACACCGGGGAGCTGTTTTTT.

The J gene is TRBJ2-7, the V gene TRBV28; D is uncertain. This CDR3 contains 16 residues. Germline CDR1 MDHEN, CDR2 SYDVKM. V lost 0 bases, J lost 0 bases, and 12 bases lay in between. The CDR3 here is CASSLWSDGSSYEQYF. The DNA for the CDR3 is TGTGCCAGCAGTTTATGGTCCGACGGCAGCTCCTACGAGCAGTACTTC.

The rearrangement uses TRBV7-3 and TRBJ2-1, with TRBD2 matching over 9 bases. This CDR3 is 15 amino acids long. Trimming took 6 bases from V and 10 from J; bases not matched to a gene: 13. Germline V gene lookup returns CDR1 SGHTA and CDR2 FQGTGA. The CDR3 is CASSSRGRGLGEQFF. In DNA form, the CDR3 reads TGTGCCAGCAGTTCTCGCGGGAGGGGACTTGGAGAGCAGTTCTTC.

CDR3 DNA sequence: TGTGCCAGCAGTGCCCGGACAGGAGACTACGAGCAGTACTTC. Its protein is CASSARTGDYEQYF. The chain carries TRBV2 and TRBJ2-7, with 7 nucleotides matching TRBD1. Germline values: CDR1 SNHLY, CDR2 FYNNEI. The length of the CDR3 is 14 residues. With 4 bases clipped from V and 3 bases from J, the junction kept 6 bases outside the gene matches.

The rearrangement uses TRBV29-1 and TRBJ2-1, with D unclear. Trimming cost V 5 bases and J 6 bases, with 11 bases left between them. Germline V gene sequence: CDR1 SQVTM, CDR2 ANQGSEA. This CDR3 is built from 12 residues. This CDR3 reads CSVPLISNEQFF. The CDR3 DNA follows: TGCAGCGTTCCTCTGATCTCCAATGAGCAGTTCTTC.

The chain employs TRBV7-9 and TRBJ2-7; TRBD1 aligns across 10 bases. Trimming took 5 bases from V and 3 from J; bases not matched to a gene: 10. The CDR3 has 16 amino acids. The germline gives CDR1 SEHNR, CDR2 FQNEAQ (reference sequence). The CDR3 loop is CASSPWAGTGVYEQYF. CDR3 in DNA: TGTGCCAGCAGCCCATGGGCCGGGACAGGGGTCTACGAGCAGTACTTC.

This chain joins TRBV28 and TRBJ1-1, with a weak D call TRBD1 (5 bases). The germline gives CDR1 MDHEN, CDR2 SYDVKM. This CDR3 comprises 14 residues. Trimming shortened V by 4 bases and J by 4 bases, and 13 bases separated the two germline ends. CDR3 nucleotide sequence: TGTGCCAGCAGTTATCGCCTTAGGGGCACTGAAGCTTTCTTT. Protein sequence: CASSYRLRGTEAFF.

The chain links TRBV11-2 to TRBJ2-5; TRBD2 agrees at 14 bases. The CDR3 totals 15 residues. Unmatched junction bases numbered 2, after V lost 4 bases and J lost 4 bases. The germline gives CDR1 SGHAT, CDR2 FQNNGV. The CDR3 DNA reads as TGTGCCAGCAGCTCCGGACTAGCGGGAGGAGAGACCCAGTACTTC. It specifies CASSSGLAGGETQYF.

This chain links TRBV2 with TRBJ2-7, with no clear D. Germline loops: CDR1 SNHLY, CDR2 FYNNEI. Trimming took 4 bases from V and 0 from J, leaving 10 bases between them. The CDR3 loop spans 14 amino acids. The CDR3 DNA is TGTGCCAGCAGTGCGGCGGCAAGCTCCTACGAGCAGTACTTC. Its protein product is CASSAAASSYEQYF.

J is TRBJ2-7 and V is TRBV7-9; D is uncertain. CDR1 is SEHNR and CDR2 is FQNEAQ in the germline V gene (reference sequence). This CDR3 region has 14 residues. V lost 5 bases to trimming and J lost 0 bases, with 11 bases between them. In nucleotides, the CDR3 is TGTGCCAGCAGCCCAGCCACTTCCTCCTACGAGCAGTACTTC. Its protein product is CASSPATSSYEQYF.

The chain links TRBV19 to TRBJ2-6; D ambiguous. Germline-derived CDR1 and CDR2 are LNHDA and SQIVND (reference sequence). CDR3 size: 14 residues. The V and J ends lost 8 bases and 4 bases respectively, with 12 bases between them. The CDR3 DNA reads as TGTGCCAGTGATTACAGTTCCGGGGCCAACGTCCTGACTTTC. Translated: CASDYSSGANVLTF.